The entry below gives a single T cell receptor beta chain sequence along with its context. Its specificity is not known. The source of the sample is a study of cytomegalovirus exposure and HLA in healthy donors. About the research overall: Out of approximately 400 genotyped donors, roughly 80% belonged to the Caucasian-associated ancestry cluster.

The CDR3 totals 14 residues. V was pared by 2 bases and J by 4 bases, with 9 bases between. CDR1 and CDR2 from the germline V gene are MNHNS and SASEGT. General study results and limits: Associated with cytomegalovirus, according to the listing, were fewer than 200 TCR beta chains. Presence/absence analysis assumed near-uniform sequencing depth across donors. TCR beta sequences reportedly predicted the HLA-A and HLA-B alleles of most subjects accurately.

The PCR contained 60 Vbeta and 13 Jbeta primers. Produced via immunoSEQ multiplex PCR; TCRdb's table is partial and in-frame only. Among around 200,000 clones listed, about 80% were seen once. The sample taken for sequencing was PBMCs. The receptor comes from a boy between 5 and 17 years old in good health and CMV-seronegative. This chain links TRBV6-1 with TRBJ1-5, with TRBD1 as a possible D gene (5 bases). CDR3 sequence: CASSETGINQPQHF. The DNA for the CDR3 is TGTGCCAGCAGTGAAACAGGAATTAATCAGCCCCAGCATTTT.